Presented here are 30 T cell receptor beta chains from one specimen sequenced in a study of early T cells in non-severe SARS-CoV-2 infection. TCRdb re-analysed the 5' RACE reads in MiXCR, keeping a single row per CDR3 protein. The repertoire holds tens of thousands of distinct CDR3 sequences, with roughly 4% as singletons. The sequencing input was whole blood. These receptors all stem from an adult who was a healthcare worker with PCR-confirmed SARS-CoV-2 infection or an uninfected control (not recorded which).

Many counts were recorded for this clonotype. This chain connects TRBV18 to TRBJ1-5, with no clear D. Germline-derived CDR1 and CDR2 are KGHSH and LQKENI. Trimming stripped 2 bases from V and 3 bases from J, with 14 bases between. The CDR3 runs to 16 residues. CDR3 bases: TGTGCCAGCTCACCATCCCGGGCAGTACTCAATCAGCCCCAGCATTTT. The encoded protein is CASSPSRAVLNQPQHF.

This clonotype has ten or more counts. The chain combines TRBV4-1 with TRBJ2-6, with TRBD1 identical over 8 bases. The trim removed 3 bases at V and 1 base at J, leaving 17 bases unmatched. Germline assignment: CDR1 MGHRA and CDR2 YSYEKL. The CDR3 is 21 residues long. The CDR3 protein is CASSQAVLPGQASSGANVLTF. The CDR3 DNA reads as TGCGCCAGCAGCCAGGCTGTTCTCCCGGGACAGGCATCTTCTGGGGCCAACGTCCTGACTTTC.

This clonotype was detected ten times or more. The chain carries TRBV7-2 and TRBJ2-4; D ambiguous. CDR1 SGHTA and CDR2 FQGNSA come from the germline V gene. This CDR3 spans 13 amino acids. V was trimmed by 0 bases and J by 6 bases, leaving 6 bases between them. CDR3 sequence: CASSLALTNIQYF. In DNA, the CDR3 is TGTGCCAGCAGCTTAGCCCTGACAAACATTCAGTACTTC.

The sample holds many counts of this clonotype. The gene calls are TRBV11-2 and TRBJ2-1; 14 bases fit TRBD2. In germline, CDR1 is SGHAT, CDR2 FQNNGV. V lost 10 bases to trimming and J lost 10 bases; unmatched junction nucleotides: 6. There are 13 residues in the CDR3. This CDR3 is CATTSGGGTEQFF. The DNA of the CDR3 is TGTGCCACGACTAGCGGGGGGGGAACCGAGCAGTTCTTC.

This clonotype was observed many times. This chain links TRBV11-3 with TRBJ2-2, with D possibly being TRBD1 (5 bases). V lost 0 bases and J lost 4, with 15 bases in between. This CDR3 region has 17 residues. Germline V lookup: CDR1 SGHNT, CDR2 YENEEA. The CDR3 region is CASSLDPRQSGTGELFF. In nucleotides, the CDR3 is TGTGCCAGCAGCTTAGACCCCCGACAGTCAGGCACCGGGGAGCTGTTTTTT.

This clonotype was detected ten times or more. J is TRBJ2-7 and V is TRBV7-9; D uncertain. The V gene lost 5 bases and the J gene lost 2 bases, with 4 bases spanning the gap. CDR3 length: 11 amino acids. Germline V lookup: CDR1 SEHNR, CDR2 FQNEAQ (reference sequence). The CDR3: CASSPTYEQYF. CDR3 coding DNA: TGTGCCAGCAGCCCTACCTACGAGCAGTACTTC. Based on the CDR3 plus reference TRBV7-9 and TRBJ2-7, the full variable domain is DTGVSQNPRHKITKRGQNVTFRCDPISEHNRLYWYRQTLGQGPEFLTYFQNEAQLEKSRLLSDRFSAERPKGSFSTLEIQRTEQGDSAMYLCASSPTYEQYFGPGTRLTVT.

This clonotype was seen many times. This chain connects TRBV11-3 to TRBJ2-1, with D unclear. The CDR3 totals 12 residues. Trimming took off 0 bases at V and 9 bases at J, with 6 bases between the two ends. Germline CDR1 is SGHNT and CDR2 is YENEEA. CDR3 sequence (DNA): TGTGCCAGCAGCTTAGACCACGGTGAGCAGTTCTTC. Translated, it gives CASSLDHGEQFF.

The chain couples TRBV7-9 to TRBJ2-1; D possibly corresponds to TRBD2 (5 bases). CDR3 length: 15 residues. Germline CDR1 SEHNR, CDR2 FQNEAQ (reference sequence). V lost 3 bases and J lost 7, with 16 bases in between. The CDR3 spells CASSLASLKTNEQFF. The CDR3 DNA sequence: TGTGCCAGCAGCTTGGCTAGCCTCAAGACGAATGAGCAGTTCTTC.

This clonotype came up many times. This chain joins TRBV29-1 and TRBJ1-1; D is perhaps TRBD1 (5 bases). The CDR3 has 12 residues. V lost 7 bases to trimming and J lost 5 bases, with 14 bases between them. Germline-derived CDR1 and CDR2 are SQVTM and ANQGSEA. CDR3 coding DNA: TGCAGCGCGCAGGGTGTAAGAACTGAAGCTTTCTTT. Translated, it gives CSAQGVRTEAFF.

This clonotype was seen repeatedly, ten times or more. The chain has TRBV3-1 and TRBJ1-1, with D perhaps TRBD1 (5 bases). CDR3 length: 14 amino acids. Trimming left V 4 bases short and J 5 bases short, with 14 bases between. CDR1 is LGHDT, CDR2 YNNKEL, per germline (reference sequence). This CDR3 reads CASSPTQGATEAFF. CDR3 in DNA: TGTGCCAGCAGCCCGACCCAGGGTGCAACTGAAGCTTTCTTT.

This clonotype was seen ten or more times. The gene calls are TRBV30 and TRBJ2-7, with TRBD2 identical over 8 bases. The CDR3 consists of 13 residues. V gave up 4 bases and J gave up 1 base; unmatched junction bases: 3. CDR1 is GTSNPN and CDR2 is SVGIG in the germline V gene (reference sequence). The CDR3 DNA reads as TGTGCCTGGAACCGGGGGGGATCCTACGAGCAGTACTTC. Translating it yields CAWNRGGSYEQYF.

This clonotype was detected ten times or more. The rearrangement links TRBV18 to TRBJ1-1, with 8 positions matching TRBD1. Losses at the gene ends were 4 bases for V and 1 base for J; bases not matched to a gene: 14. CDR1 KGHSH and CDR2 LQKENI come from the germline V gene. The CDR3 is 18 residues long. The CDR3 loop reads CASSLLRPTGAQNTEAFF. CDR3 DNA sequence: TGTGCCAGCTCACTTTTACGACCGACAGGGGCACAGAACACTGAAGCTTTCTTT.

This clonotype was counted ten times or more. V gene TRBV21-1 combines with J gene TRBJ2-3; TRBD2 is the table's D call and was not checked against the DNA. TRBV21-1 is noted as a pseudogene. The CDR3 has 19 residues. CDR3 protein: CASSKDLAGVHHPPDTQYF. In DNA form, the CDR3 reads TGTGCCAGCAGCAAAGACCTAGCGGGAGTACATCACCCACCAGATACGCAGTATTTT.

There are many counts of this clonotype. The rearrangement links TRBV19 to TRBJ1-5; D is unclear. The CDR3 runs 15 residues. Germline values: CDR1 LNHDA, CDR2 SQIVND (reference sequence). Trimming took 2 bases from V and 2 from J, leaving 10 bases between them. The CDR3 spells CASSIRGRGNQPQHF. The DNA for the CDR3 is TGTGCCAGTAGTATACGGGGTAGGGGCAATCAGCCCCAGCATTTT.

This clonotype was seen many times. The rearrangement joins TRBV6-6 to TRBJ1-2, with 10 nucleotides matching TRBD1. Germline values: CDR1 MNHNY, CDR2 SVGAGI (reference sequence). Trimming at V came to 2 bases and at J to 6 bases, leaving 6 bases not matched to a gene. CDR3 size: 15 residues. The CDR3 nucleotides are TGTGCCAGCAGTTACCTACAGACAGGGGGCGATGGCTACACCTTC. Its protein product is CASSYLQTGGDGYTF.

In this sample, this clonotype is medium-sized. The chain joins TRBV6-2 or TRBV6-3 to TRBJ1-2, with D possibly matching TRBD1 (6 bases). Trimming cost V 4 bases and J 0 bases, with 15 bases left between them. The CDR3 is 16 amino acids. The germline V gene has CDR1 MNHEY and CDR2 SVGEGT. CDR3 sequence reads: CASSSLLRTANYGYTF. CDR3 sequence (DNA): TGTGCCAGCAGTTCCCTCCTCAGGACAGCTAACTATGGCTACACCTTC.

The chain combines TRBV5-4 with TRBJ2-7; D possibly corresponds to TRBD2 (6 bases). This CDR3 has 16 residues. CDR1 SGHNT and CDR2 YYREEE come from the germline V gene (reference sequence). V lost 0 bases to trimming and J lost 5 bases, with 18 bases between them. Here the CDR3 reads CASSLAHRGGLDEQYF. Written as DNA, the CDR3 is TGTGCCAGCAGCTTGGCCCACCGCGGAGGGTTGGACGAGCAGTACTTC.

This clonotype was observed at least ten times. The chain has TRBV6-6 and TRBJ2-2, with D perhaps TRBD2 (5 bases). This CDR3 comprises 12 residues. V shed 5 bases and J shed 6 bases, with 7 bases lying between them. Germline lookup yields CDR1 MNHNY and CDR2 SVGAGI (reference sequence). The CDR3 sequence is CASSRTPGELFF. CDR3 nucleotide sequence: TGTGCCAGCAGTCGGACTCCCGGGGAGCTGTTTTTT.

V is TRBV5-6 and J is TRBJ2-3; D uncertain. The V end lost 6 bases, the J end lost 5 bases, and 16 bases lay between the germline ends. CDR1 and CDR2 from the germline V gene are SGHDT and YYEEEE. There are 14 residues in the CDR3. The CDR3 DNA is TGTGCCAGCACAGCTTTAGAGGCTGGAGATACGCAGTATTTT. This encodes CASTALEAGDTQYF.

This clonotype was recorded many times. J is TRBJ1-2 and V is TRBV2, with TRBD1 identical over 8 bases. The J segment lost 7 bases and the V segment lost 5 bases, leaving 6 bases of the junction unmatched. This CDR3 has 13 amino acids. CDR1 SNHLY and CDR2 FYNNEI come from the germline V gene. CDR3 DNA sequence: TGTGCCAGCAGTTCGACAGGGGCTGCTGGCTACACCTTC. It encodes CASSSTGAAGYTF.

There are many counts of this clonotype. CDR3 sequence reads: CASSHTRTQGGNTIYF. CDR3 nucleotides: TGTGCCAGCAGCCACACGAGGACTCAGGGCGGAAACACCATATATTTT. The rearrangement uses TRBV11-2 and TRBJ1-3; D possibly corresponds to TRBD1 (5 bases). CDR1 is SGHAT and CDR2 is FQNNGV in the germline V gene. The CDR3 is 16 amino acids. V dropped 5 bases and J dropped 4 bases, with 18 bases sitting between them.

This clonotype was seen at least ten times. The gene calls are TRBV18 and TRBJ1-1, with D unclear. This CDR3 spans 13 amino acids. In germline, CDR1 is KGHSH, CDR2 LQKENI. V lost 6 bases to trimming and J lost 0 bases, with 8 bases between them. CDR3 coding DNA: TGTGCCAGCTCGGAAACGGTGAACACTGAAGCTTTCTTT. Translation: CASSETVNTEAFF.

In this sample, this clonotype turned up many times. The chain employs TRBV11-2 and TRBJ2-6; D unresolved. V dropped 4 bases and J dropped 4 bases, with 8 bases sitting between them. The germline gives CDR1 SGHAT, CDR2 FQNNGV. This CDR3 has 14 residues. In nucleotides, the CDR3 is TGTGCCAGCAGCTCCTCGTCAGGGGCCAACGTCCTGACTTTC. This encodes CASSSSSGANVLTF.

This clonotype has at least ten counts. The genes are TRBV7-2 and TRBJ2-7, with D unresolved. The CDR3 contains 12 residues. Germline V gives CDR1 SGHTA, CDR2 FQGNSA. Trimming cost V 2 bases and J 3 bases, with 5 bases left between them. The CDR3 DNA follows: TGTGCCAGCAGCTTAATCCTCTACGAGCAGTACTTC. The encoded protein is CASSLILYEQYF.

This clonotype was detected many times. The V and J genes are TRBV5-1 and TRBJ2-5; TRBD1 is a possible D gene (6 bases). From germline, CDR1 is SGHRS and CDR2 YFSETQ. V dropped 2 bases and J dropped 2 bases, with 10 bases sitting between them. CDR3 length equals 14 residues. CDR3 nucleotide sequence: TGCGCCAGCAGCTTTTCAGACAGGCAAGAGACCCAGTACTTC. Its protein is CASSFSDRQETQYF. Combining the CDR3 with reference TRBV5-1 and TRBJ2-5 gives the whole variable domain KAGVTQTPRYLIKTRGQQVTLSCSPISGHRSVSWYQQTPGQGLQFLFEYFSETQRNKGNFPGRFSGRQFSNSRSEMNVSTLELGDSALYLCASSFSDRQETQYFGPGTRLLVL.

This clonotype has a count of ten or more. This rearrangement joins TRBV20-1 to TRBJ2-5, with D perhaps TRBD1 (5 bases). Trimming removed 6 bases at V and 5 bases at J, with 13 bases between. Germline assignment: CDR1 DFQATT and CDR2 SNEGSKA (reference sequence). The CDR3 has 12 amino acids. CDR3 nucleotide sequence: TGCAGTGCCCCCACAGGTACTGAGACCCAGTACTTC. Protein: CSAPTGTETQYF.

The chain recombines TRBV7-9 with TRBJ2-5, with 8 bases lining up with TRBD2. Germline loops: CDR1 SEHNR, CDR2 FQNEAQ (reference sequence). The CDR3 contains 15 residues. Unmatched junction bases numbered 11, after V lost 6 bases and J lost 5 bases. The CDR3 sequence: CASRGGGSFRETQYF. Here the CDR3 DNA reads TGTGCCAGCAGAGGCGGGGGGTCCTTCAGGGAGACCCAGTACTTC. The full variable domain, its missing parts supplied by reference TRBV7-9 and TRBJ2-5, is DTGVSQNPRHKITKRGQNVTFRCDPISEHNRLYWYRQTLGQGPEFLTYFQNEAQLEKSRLLSDRFSAERPKGSFSTLEIQRTEQGDSAMYLCASRGGGSFRETQYFGPGTRLLVL.

This clonotype was picked up many times. This chain links TRBV7-9 with TRBJ1-6; D may be TRBD1 (6 bases). Looked up from germline, CDR1 is SEHNR and CDR2 is FQNEAQ (reference sequence). The CDR3 has 14 amino acids. The V and J ends lost 3 bases and 13 bases respectively, with 16 bases between them. The CDR3 here is CASSLDSSLKPLHF. Here the CDR3 DNA reads TGTGCCAGCAGCTTGGACAGCTCATTAAAGCCCCTCCACTTT.

This clonotype was seen ten or more times. V gene TRBV5-4 combines with J gene TRBJ1-1; 8 bases are a match to TRBD1. This CDR3 has 17 amino acids. Losses at the gene ends were 1 base for V and 5 bases for J; bases not matched to a gene: 13. Germline V gives CDR1 SGHNT, CDR2 YYREEE (reference sequence). In DNA form, the CDR3 reads TGTGCCAGCAGCTTGTTCGGCAGGGGGCGGGGAGCGACTGAAGCTTTCTTT. Translated, it gives CASSLFGRGRGATEAFF.

In this sample, this clonotype turned up many times. The rearrangement joins TRBV24-1 to TRBJ2-3, with D possibly being TRBD2 (5 bases). Trimming shortened V by 0 bases and J by 6 bases, and 12 bases separated the two germline ends. The CDR3 has 15 residues. The germline CDR1 and CDR2 sequences are KGHDR and SFDVKD. CDR3: CATSDLTSGVDTQYF. The CDR3 coding sequence is TGTGCCACCAGTGATTTGACTAGTGGGGTGGATACGCAGTATTTT.